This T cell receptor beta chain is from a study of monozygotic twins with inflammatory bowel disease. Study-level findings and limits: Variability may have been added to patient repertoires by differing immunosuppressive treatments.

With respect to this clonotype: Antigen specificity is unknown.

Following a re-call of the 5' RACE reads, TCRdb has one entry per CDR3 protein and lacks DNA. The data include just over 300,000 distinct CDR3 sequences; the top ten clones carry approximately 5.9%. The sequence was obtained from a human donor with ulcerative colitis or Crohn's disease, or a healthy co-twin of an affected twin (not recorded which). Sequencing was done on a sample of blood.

The CDR3 spells CASSEGLPYNEQFF. This chain uses TRBV9 with TRBJ2-1; lacking DNA, the TRBD2 call made by TCRdb goes unchecked. CDR3 size: 14 residues. Per germline, CDR1 SGDLS and CDR2 YYNGEE.